Given below is one T cell receptor (beta chain) in context. The data were taken from a study of T cell changes during pregnancy in multiple sclerosis. Assay used: immunoSEQ multiplex PCR; TCRdb lists only in-frame clones, some missing. The repertoire includes 46,000 or so clones, roughly 90% of them detected once, and approximately 4.7% sits in the top ten. V lost 6 bases, J lost 1 base, and 9 bases lay in between. The CDR3 is 13 amino acids. CDR1 is SNHLY, CDR2 FYNNEI, per germline. The origin of this receptor is a female donor in good health, enrolled as a control in a pregnancy study. This chain links TRBV2 with TRBJ1-1; weak D call: TRBD1 (6 bases). Sequences were derived from peripheral blood, sampled in the second trimester of pregnancy. The CDR3 nucleotides are TGTGCCAGCAGAGGGGGAAGGAACACTGAAGCTTTCTTT. Translated: CASRGGRNTEAFF.